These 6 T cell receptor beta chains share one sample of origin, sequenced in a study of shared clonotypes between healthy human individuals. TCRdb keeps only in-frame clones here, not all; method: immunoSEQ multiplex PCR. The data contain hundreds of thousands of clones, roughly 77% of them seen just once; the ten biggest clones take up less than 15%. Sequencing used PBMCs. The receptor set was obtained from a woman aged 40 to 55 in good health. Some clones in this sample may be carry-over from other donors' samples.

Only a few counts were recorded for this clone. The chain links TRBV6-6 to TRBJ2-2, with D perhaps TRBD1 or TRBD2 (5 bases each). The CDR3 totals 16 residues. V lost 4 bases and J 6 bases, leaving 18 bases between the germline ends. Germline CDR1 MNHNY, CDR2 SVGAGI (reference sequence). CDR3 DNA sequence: TGTGCCAGCAGTTGGGCGGGCCTCCAGGGCCCCGGGGAGCTGTTTTTT. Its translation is CASSWAGLQGPGELFF.

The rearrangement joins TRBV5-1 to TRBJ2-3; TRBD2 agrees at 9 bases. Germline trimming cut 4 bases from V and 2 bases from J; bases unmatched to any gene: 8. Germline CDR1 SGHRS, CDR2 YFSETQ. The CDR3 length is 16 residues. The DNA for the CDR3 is TGCGCCAGCAGCACCAATAGCGGGGGAAACACAGATACGCAGTATTTT. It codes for CASSTNSGGNTDTQYF.

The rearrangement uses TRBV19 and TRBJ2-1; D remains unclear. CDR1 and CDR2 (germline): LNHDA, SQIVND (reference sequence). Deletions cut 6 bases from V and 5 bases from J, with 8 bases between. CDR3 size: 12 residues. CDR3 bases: TGTGCCAGTAGCCCCCGGGACAATGAGCAGTTCTTC. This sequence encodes CASSPRDNEQFF.

This CDR3 reads CASSQTGDYGYTF. CDR3 coding DNA: TGTGCCAGCAGCCAAACAGGGGACTATGGCTACACCTTC. This rearrangement joins TRBV28 to TRBJ1-2; TRBD1 matches 7 bases. Germline values: CDR1 MDHEN, CDR2 SYDVKM. The CDR3 sequence is 13 residues long. V lost 6 bases, J lost 3 bases, and 4 bases stayed unmatched.

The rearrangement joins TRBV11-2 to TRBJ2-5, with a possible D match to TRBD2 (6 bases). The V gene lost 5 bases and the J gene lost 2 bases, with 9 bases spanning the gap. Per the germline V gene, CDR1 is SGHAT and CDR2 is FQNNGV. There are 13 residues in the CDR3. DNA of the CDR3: TGTGCCAGCAGCCGTAGCGGTCAAGAGACCCAGTACTTC. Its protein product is CASSRSGQETQYF.

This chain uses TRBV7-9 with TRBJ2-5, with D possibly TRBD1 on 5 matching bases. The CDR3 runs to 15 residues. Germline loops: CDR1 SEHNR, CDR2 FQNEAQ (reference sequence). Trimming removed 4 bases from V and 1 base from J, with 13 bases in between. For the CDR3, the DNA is TGTGCCAGCAGCTCCCTAGGGGTCGGCCAAGAGACCCAGTACTTC. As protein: CASSSLGVGQETQYF. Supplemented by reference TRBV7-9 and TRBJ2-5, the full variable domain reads DTGVSQNPRHKITKRGQNVTFRCDPISEHNRLYWYRQTLGQGPEFLTYFQNEAQLEKSRLLSDRFSAERPKGSFSTLEIQRTEQGDSAMYLCASSSLGVGQETQYFGPGTRLLVL.